The clone carrying this T cell receptor beta chain was recorded once. For CDR3 and TCR beta VDJ profiling, genomic DNA was the template used. Using its own MiXCR run on the reads, TCRdb lists one record per CDR3 protein. Of a few hundred thousand distinct CDR3 sequences listed, less than 85% are singletons. Sequencing involved patients with CD8+CD57+ cell expansion previously shown by flow cytometry. V dropped 11 bases and J dropped 13; count of bases not matched to a gene: 19. This CDR3 has 14 amino acids. In germline, CDR1 is LNHNV, CDR2 YYDKDF (reference sequence). This entry belongs to a study of CD8+CD57+ T cells in acquired aplastic anemia.

The origin of this receptor is a human donor with aplastic anemia. Sequencing input: sorted CD4+, CD8+, or CD8+CD57+ T cells (not recorded which) from PBMCs. V usage is TRBV15 and J usage is TRBJ2-1, with 8 positions matching TRBD1. CDR3 residues: CAFHRGRGQDTQFF. In DNA form, the CDR3 reads TGTGCCTTCCACAGAGGCAGGGGGCAAGATACCCAGTTCTTC.